The rows below give T cell receptor beta chains drawn from one sample of a study of OX40 agonist ivuxolimab in advanced cancers. The table came from immunoSEQ multiplex PCR; TCRdb's copy has only in-frame clones and leaves some out. The top ten clones hold 13% of a sample with 50,000 to 65,000 clones, around 93% of them seen once. Sequencing used CD4+ or CD8+ T cells sorted from blood, obtained in a trial of the OX40 agonist ivuxolimab. The source of these receptors is an adult with an advanced solid tumor such as melanoma, head and neck, liver or kidney cancer. Each CDR3 is given with its conserved first and last residue. The D gene is left open where the match is weak. A clone size is listed for some rows: how often the clone was seen (once, few, many), or a class if it is expanded.

NA,TRBJ2-7,NA,TRBV11-2,CASSPGLGATYEQYF,TGTGCCAGCAGCCCGGGGCTGGGGGCCACCTACGAGCAGTACTTC
NA,TRBJ1-1,NA,TRBV7-9,CASSFSGTWKTEAFF,TGTGCCAGCAGCTTCTCCGGGACATGGAAAACTGAAGCTTTCTTT
NA,TRBJ2-3,NA,TRBV5-4,CASSFLPLDTQYF,TGTGCCAGCAGCTTCCTCCCCCTAGATACGCAGTATTTT
NA,TRBJ1-6,NA,TRBV7-6,CASSLVDSAGLGSYNSPLHF,TGTGCCAGCAGCTTAGTGGATTCGGCGGGCCTGGGATCCTATAATTCACCCCTCCACTTT
TRBD1,TRBJ2-2,once,TRBV11-2,CASSLEQGYTGELFF,TGTGCCAGCAGCTTAGAACAGGGGTACACCGGGGAGCTGTTTTTT
NA,TRBJ2-7,once,TRBV4-1,CASSRLDGDYEQYF,TGCGCCAGCAGCCGGCTGGACGGAGACTACGAGCAGTACTTC
NA,TRBJ2-7,NA,TRBV5-1,CASSLAPGSYEQYF,TGCGCCAGCAGCTTGGCACCGGGTTCCTACGAGCAGTACTTC
TRBD1,TRBJ1-1,medium-sized,TRBV27,CASSYRTGLNTEAFF,TGTGCCAGCAGTTATCGGACAGGTTTGAACACTGAAGCTTTCTTT
NA,TRBJ2-7,NA,TRBV5-1,CASSLFSASEGYEQYF,TGCGCCAGCAGCTTGTTTAGCGCTAGCGAGGGTTACGAGCAGTACTTC
NA,TRBJ1-4,NA,TRBV19,CASSIAGPSVAPNEKLFF,TGTGCCAGTAGTATCGCCGGACCAAGCGTAGCACCTAATGAAAAACTGTTTTTT
TRBD1,TRBJ1-5,NA,TRBV28,CASSIRVTGTFRDFDQPQHF,TGTGCCAGCTCAATTAGAGTGACAGGGACTTTTAGAGACTTTGATCAGCCCCAGCATTTT
TRBD2,TRBJ2-7,NA,TRBV7-2,CASSLGTSGQKGHEQYF,TGTGCCAGCAGCTTGGGGACTAGCGGGCAGAAAGGGCACGAGCAGTACTTC
TRBD2,TRBJ2-7,NA,TRBV9,CASSPWTSGSHEQYF,TGTGCCAGCAGCCCCTGGACTAGCGGGAGCCACGAGCAGTACTTC
TRBD1,TRBJ1-1,NA,TRBV9,CASSVLTGAPEAFF,TGTGCCAGCAGCGTGCTTACAGGGGCCCCTGAAGCTTTCTTT
TRBD1,TRBJ1-1,NA,TRBV19,CASSIIGQGDTEAFF,TGTGCCAGTAGTATAATAGGACAGGGTGACACTGAAGCTTTCTTT
NA,TRBJ2-7,NA,TRBV15,CATSRGGNKGEQYF,TGTGCCACCAGCAGAGGCGGAAATAAAGGCGAGCAGTACTTC
TRBD2,TRBJ2-1,NA,TRBV4-1,CASSQEPSGGVYNEQFF,TGCGCCAGCAGCCAAGAGCCTAGCGGGGGGGTCTACAATGAGCAGTTCTTC
NA,TRBJ1-1,NA,TRBV2,CASKSGLGNTEAFF,TGTGCCAGCAAAAGTGGGTTGGGGAACACTGAAGCTTTCTTT
NA,TRBJ2-2,NA,TRBV20-1,CSARVAGELFF,TGCAGTGCTAGAGTAGCCGGGGAGCTGTTTTTT
TRBD1,TRBJ2-7,NA,TRBV9,CASSTTGYEQYF,TGTGCCAGCAGCACGACAGGGTACGAGCAGTACTTC
TRBD2,TRBJ2-1,NA,TRBV6-5,CASSYTSGRANEQFF,TGTGCCAGCAGTTACACTAGCGGGAGGGCCAATGAGCAGTTCTTC
NA,TRBJ1-1,NA,TRBV27,CASSLGGGNTEAFF,TGTGCCAGCAGTTTGGGGGGAGGGAACACTGAAGCTTTCTTT
NA,TRBJ2-1,few,TRBV7-6,CASSLTPSSYNEQFF,TGTGCCAGCAGTTTAACCCCCTCGTCCTACAATGAGCAGTTCTTC
TRBD2,TRBJ2-7,NA,TRBV4-1,CASSQALTLAGAPGYEQYF,TGCGCCAGCAGCCAAGCGTTAACGCTAGCGGGAGCCCCCGGCTACGAGCAGTACTTC
NA,TRBJ1-1,NA,TRBV7-3,CASSDSLNTEAFF,TGTGCCAGCAGCGACTCATTGAACACTGAAGCTTTCTTT
NA,TRBJ2-5,NA,TRBV15,CATSASRAVGGETQYF,TGTGCCACCAGCGCGAGCCGGGCCGTCGGCGGAGAGACCCAGTACTTC
TRBD1,TRBJ1-1,once,TRBV6-5,CASSFTGTGGDGFF,TGTGCCAGCAGTTTTACCGGGACAGGGGGCGACGGTTTCTTT
NA,TRBJ1-6,NA,TRBV6-6,CASADPNRVWNSPLHF,TGTGCCAGCGCGGACCCCAACAGGGTCTGGAATTCACCCCTCCACTTT